These T cell receptor beta chains were read from a single sample in a study of blood T cell repertoires in COVID-19. Generated by immunoSEQ multiplex PCR, the TCRdb table keeps only in-frame clones and is missing some. This sample has tens of thousands of clones, with roughly 88% found just once. The source material was peripheral blood. The origin of the receptors is a man older than 75 with acute or convalescent COVID-19. Both conserved end residues are part of each CDR3. D genes are given only for firm matches. A row's size may be missing; if present it is once, few, many or a size class.

>.|TRBD2|TRBV7-9|TRBJ2-7
CASSAAGGQAYEQYF
TGTGCCAGCAGCGCTGCGGGAGGGCAAGCCTACGAGCAGTACTTC
>.|.|TRBV5-4|TRBJ1-4
CASSVSGVEEKLFF
TGTGCCAGCAGCGTTTCAGGGGTCGAGGAAAAACTGTTTTTT
>.|.|TRBV5-1|TRBJ1-2
CASSLESAESYTF
TGCGCCAGCAGCTTGGAGTCAGCGGAAAGCTACACCTTC
>.|TRBD1|TRBV7-9|TRBJ1-2
CASSLGTANYGYTF
TGTGCCAGCAGCCTGGGGACAGCTAACTATGGCTACACCTTC
>.|.|TRBV12-3/TRBV12-4|TRBJ2-2
CASGQVGGELFF
TGTGCCAGCGGGCAGGTGGGCGGGGAGCTGTTTTTT
>.|TRBD1|TRBV9|TRBJ1-1
CASSGRQGTEAFF
TGTGCCAGCAGCGGACGACAGGGGACTGAAGCTTTCTTT
>.|.|TRBV5-1|TRBJ1-1
CASTRDGGPYTEAFF
TGCGCCAGCACCCGAGACGGGGGGCCCTACACTGAAGCTTTCTTT
>.|TRBD1|TRBV27|TRBJ1-2
CASSLTGGGMYGYTF
TGTGCCAGCAGTTTGACAGGGGGCGGGATGTATGGCTACACCTTC
>.|.|TRBV7-3|TRBJ2-1
CASSLAQGGIYEQFF
TGTGCCAGCAGCTTAGCTCAGGGGGGTATATATGAGCAGTTCTTC
>once|TRBD2|TRBV3-1/TRBV3-2|TRBJ2-7
CASSPLSGGFSYEQYF
TGTGCCAGCAGCCCTTTGAGCGGGGGGTTCTCCTACGAGCAGTACTTC
>.|.|TRBV5-8|TRBJ1-4
CASSLGGPNEKLFF
TGTGCCAGCAGCTTGGGAGGGCCTAATGAAAAACTGTTTTTT
>.|TRBD1|TRBV10-3|TRBJ1-2
CAITGQSIYGYTF
TGTGCCATCACGGGACAGAGCATCTATGGCTACACCTTC
>.|.|TRBV10-2|TRBJ1-6
CASSQEDNSPLHF
TGCGCCAGCTCCCAGGAAGATAATTCACCCCTCCACTTT
>.|.|TRBV25-1|TRBJ2-5
CASSETGFRQGKETQYF
TGTGCCAGCAGTGAAACCGGTTTTCGGCAGGGTAAAGAGACCCAGTACTTC
>.|.|TRBV5-8|TRBJ1-2
CASSLGSGVLYGYTF
TGTGCCAGCAGCTTGGGGTCGGGGGTCCTCTATGGCTACACCTTC